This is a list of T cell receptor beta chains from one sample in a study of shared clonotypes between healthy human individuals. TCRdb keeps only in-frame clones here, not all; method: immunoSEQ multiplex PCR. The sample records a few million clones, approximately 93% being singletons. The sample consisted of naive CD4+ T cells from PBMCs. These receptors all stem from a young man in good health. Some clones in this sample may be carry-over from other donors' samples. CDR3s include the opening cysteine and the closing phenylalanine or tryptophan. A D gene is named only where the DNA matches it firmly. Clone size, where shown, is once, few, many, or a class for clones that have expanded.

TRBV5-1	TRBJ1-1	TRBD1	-	TGCGCCAGCAGCTCACAGGGGGCGAACACTGAAGCTTTCTTT	CASSSQGANTEAFF
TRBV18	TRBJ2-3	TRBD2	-	TGTGCCAGCTCACCACTAATGATGCCGGGAGGGCCTTTTCTCGATACGCAGTATTTT	CASSPLMMPGGPFLDTQYF
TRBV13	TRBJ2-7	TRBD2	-	TGTGCCAGCAGCTCCCCAAGCGGGAGGAGCTCCTACGAGCAGTACTTC	CASSSPSGRSSYEQYF
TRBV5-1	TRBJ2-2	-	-	TGCGCCAGCAGCTTGGACCCCCGGGGTTCGAACACCGGGGAGCTGTTTTTT	CASSLDPRGSNTGELFF
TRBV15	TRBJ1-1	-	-	TGTGCCACCAGCACGGACGGGATTGAAGCTTTCTTT	CATSTDGIEAFF
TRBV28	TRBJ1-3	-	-	TGTGCCAGCCAGCCAAGTTTCTCTGGAAACACCATATATTTT	CASQPSFSGNTIYF
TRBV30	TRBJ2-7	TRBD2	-	TGTGCCTGGAGTTCGCGCGGTAGCGGGAGCTCCTACGAGCAGTACTTC	CAWSSRGSGSSYEQYF
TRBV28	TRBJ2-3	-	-	TGTGCCAGCAAAGGGCCGGAAAATACGCAGTATTTT	CASKGPENTQYF
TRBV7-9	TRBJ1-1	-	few	TGTGCCAGCAGCTATGTGAACACTGAAGCTTTCTTT	CASSYVNTEAFF
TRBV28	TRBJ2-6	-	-	TGTGCCAGCAAATCCCCGGGACAAGACCCCTCTGGGGCCAACGTCCTGACTTTC	CASKSPGQDPSGANVLTF
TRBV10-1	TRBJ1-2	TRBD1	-	TGCGCCAGCAGTGAGCCACAGGGGTCCTATGGCTACACCTTC	CASSEPQGSYGYTF
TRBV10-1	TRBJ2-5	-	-	TGCGCCAGCAGTGAGACTTATGAGGATCGGGAGACCCAGTACTTC	CASSETYEDRETQYF
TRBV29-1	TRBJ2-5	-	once	TGCAGCGTTGGGAGCGGCCTTAGGGAGACCCAGTACTTC	CSVGSGLRETQYF
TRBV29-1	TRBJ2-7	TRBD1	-	TGCAGCGTTGAATATCAGGGGACAGGGAGGACCTACGAGCAGTACTTC	CSVEYQGTGRTYEQYF
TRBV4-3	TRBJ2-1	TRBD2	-	TGCGCCAGCAGCCAAGACGGACTAGCGGGAGGGATCAATGAGCAGTTCTTC	CASSQDGLAGGINEQFF
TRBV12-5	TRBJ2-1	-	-	TGTGCTAGTGGTTTGTACAATGAGCAGTTCTTC	CASGLYNEQFF
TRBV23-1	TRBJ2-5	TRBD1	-	TGCGCCAGCAGCCACTACAGGGGGGCTAAAGAGACCCAGTACTTC	CASSHYRGAKETQYF
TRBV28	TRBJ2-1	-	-	TGTGCCAGCAGTTTATCCGGGGCGAGGTACAATGAGCAGTTCTTC	CASSLSGARYNEQFF
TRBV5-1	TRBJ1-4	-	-	TGCGCCAGCAGCCAGGCCCAACAGGGAACAAAACTGTTTTTT	CASSQAQQGTKLFF
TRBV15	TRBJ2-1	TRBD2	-	TGTGCCACCAGCAGAGATCCTAGCGGGGGCACCTACAATGAGCAGTTCTTC	CATSRDPSGGTYNEQFF
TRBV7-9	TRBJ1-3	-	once	TGTGCCAGCAGCTTGGGGGCCGGGCCCGGGAACACCATATATTTT	CASSLGAGPGNTIYF
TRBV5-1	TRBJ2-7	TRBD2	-	TGCGCCAGCAGCCGAAAAACTAGCGGGAGTTCTTTGTACGAGCAGTACTTC	CASSRKTSGSSLYEQYF
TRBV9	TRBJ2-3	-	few	TGTGCCAGCAGCGTAGGCGCAGATACGCAGTATTTT	CASSVGADTQYF
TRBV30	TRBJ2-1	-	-	TGTGCCTGTACCCGAGGGACCAATGAGCAGTTCTTC	CACTRGTNEQFF
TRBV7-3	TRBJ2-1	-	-	TGTGCCAGCAGCCGCAACACAGGCCCCAATGAGCAGTTCTTC	CASSRNTGPNEQFF
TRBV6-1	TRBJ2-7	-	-	TGTGCCAGCAGTGAAATTGGTCCCACCGGATACTTC	CASSEIGPTGYF
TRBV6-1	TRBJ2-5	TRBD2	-	TGTGCCAGCAGTGAATCTAGCGGGAGTAATTGGGGGGAGACCCAGTACTTC	CASSESSGSNWGETQYF
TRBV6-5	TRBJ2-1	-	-	TGTGCCAGCAGACCTAGAGGATACAATGAGCAGTTCTTC	CASRPRGYNEQFF
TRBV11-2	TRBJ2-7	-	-	TGTGCCAGCAGCTTAAACCCCGACGGACCCTTCCAGTACTTC	CASSLNPDGPFQYF
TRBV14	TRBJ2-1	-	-	TGTGCCAGCAGCCAAGTCGACGGCCACAATGAGCAGTTCTTC	CASSQVDGHNEQFF
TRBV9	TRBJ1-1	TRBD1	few	TGTGCCAGCAGCGTGGCAGGGGGTAAAGCTTTCTTT	CASSVAGGKAFF
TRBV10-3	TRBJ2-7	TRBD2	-	TGTGCCATCCAGGCTAGCGGGAGATCCTACGAGCAGTACTTC	CAIQASGRSYEQYF
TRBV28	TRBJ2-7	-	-	TGTGCCAGCAGCACCGACTCCTACGAGCAGTACTTC	CASSTDSYEQYF
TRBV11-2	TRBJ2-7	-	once	TGTGCCAGCAGCTTAGATCGGATCTCCCGCTACGAGCAGTACTTC	CASSLDRISRYEQYF
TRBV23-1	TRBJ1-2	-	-	TGCGCCAGCAGTCACCCCAATCCATCTTCTAACTATGGCTACACCTTC	CASSHPNPSSNYGYTF
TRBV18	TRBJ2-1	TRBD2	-	TGTGCCAGCTCTCCACTAGCGGGAGGACACAATGAGCAGTTCTTC	CASSPLAGGHNEQFF
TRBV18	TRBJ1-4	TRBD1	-	TGTGCCAGCTCACGGACAGGGCAAGGCGCAACTAATGAAAAACTGTTTTTT	CASSRTGQGATNEKLFF
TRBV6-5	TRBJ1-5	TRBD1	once	TGTGCCAGCAGCCCGGGACAGTATAGCAATCAGCCCCAGCATTTT	CASSPGQYSNQPQHF
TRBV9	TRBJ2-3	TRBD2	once	TGTGCCAGCAGCGCGGAGAGCGGGAGGGCGGGAGATACGCAGTATTTT	CASSAESGRAGDTQYF
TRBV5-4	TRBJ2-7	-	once	TGTGCCAGCAGTAGGGGTGTATCTGGCGCCATCTCCTACGAGCAGTACTTC	CASSRGVSGAISYEQYF
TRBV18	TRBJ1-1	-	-	TGTGCCAGCTCACCTCAGGGGACGAACACTGAAGCTTTCTTT	CASSPQGTNTEAFF
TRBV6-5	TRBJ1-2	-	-	TGTGCCAGCAGTTACTCCTCGCAAAACCTTAACTATGGCTACACCTTC	CASSYSSQNLNYGYTF
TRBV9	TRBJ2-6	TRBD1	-	TGTGCCAGCAGCGTGGGGACAGGGACTGGGGCCAACGTCCTGACTTTC	CASSVGTGTGANVLTF
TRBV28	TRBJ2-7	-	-	TGTGCCAGCAGTTTATGGGTCAGGGGTAAAACTTTTGACGAGCAGTACTTC	CASSLWVRGKTFDEQYF
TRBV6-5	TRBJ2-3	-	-	TGTGCCAGCAGGGACCTGAGCACAGATACGCAGTATTTT	CASRDLSTDTQYF
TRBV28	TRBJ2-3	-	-	TGTGCCAGCAGTCCATGGGGGGACCCCATCTCAGATACGCAGTATTTT	CASSPWGDPISDTQYF
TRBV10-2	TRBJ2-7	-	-	TGCGCCAGCAGTGGTAGTAGAAACGAGCAGTACTTC	CASSGSRNEQYF
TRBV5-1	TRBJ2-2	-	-	TGCGCCAGCAGCGGCGGCGGGTGGGGCACCGGGGAGCTGTTTTTT	CASSGGGWGTGELFF
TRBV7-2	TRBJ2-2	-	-	TGTGCCAGCAGCTCCCAGATGGGCGCGAACACCGGGGAGCTGTTTTTT	CASSSQMGANTGELFF
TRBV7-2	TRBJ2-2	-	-	TGTGCCAGCAGCCTCCGGGCCCAAGGCGGGGAGCTGTTTTTT	CASSLRAQGGELFF
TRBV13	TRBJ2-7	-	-	TGTGCCAGCAGCCCCGGGCCCCCAGGTCCTAACGAGCAGTACTTC	CASSPGPPGPNEQYF